Listed below are T cell receptor beta chains from one sample, sequenced in a study of T cell repertoires in cytomegalovirus infection. These receptors' targets are unknown. TCRdb re-derived calls from the reads in MiXCR, one entry per CDR3 protein. The repertoire holds around 570,000 distinct CDR3 sequences, approximately 40% seen once, with 48% in the top ten. Here the sequenced sample was cultured PBMCs, taken from culture after CMV antigen stimulation. The receptors shown here come from a human donor in good health (CMV status not recorded). Some clones in this sample may be carry-over from other donors' samples. The CDR3 runs from the conserved cysteine through the conserved F or W. Fields, in order: J gene, V gene, D gene, clone size, CDR3 protein, CDR3 DNA. A D gene is named only where the DNA matches it firmly. Clone sizes are given selectively: once, few, many, or a class where the clone is expanded.

j_call: TRBJ2-7
v_call: TRBV20-1
d_call: TRBD2
clone_size: -
cdr3_aa: CSASGGVKTIYEQYF
cdr3_nt: TGCAGTGCTAGCGGGGGGGTGAAGACAATATACGAGCAGTACTTC

j_call: TRBJ2-1
v_call: TRBV6-6
d_call: TRBD1
clone_size: few
cdr3_aa: CASRDRAAYNEQFF
cdr3_nt: TGTGCCAGCAGGGACAGGGCGGCCTACAATGAGCAGTTCTTC

j_call: TRBJ1-6
v_call: TRBV7-8
d_call: TRBD1
clone_size: -
cdr3_aa: CASSLGDRGHSPLHF
cdr3_nt: TGTGCCAGCAGCTTAGGGGACAGGGGGCATTCACCCCTCCACTTT

j_call: TRBJ2-7
v_call: TRBV7-2
d_call: -
clone_size: few
cdr3_aa: CASSFSPRRGSSYEQYF
cdr3_nt: TGTGCCAGCAGCTTCTCTCCTCGCCGCGGCAGCTCCTACGAGCAGTACTTC

j_call: TRBJ2-3
v_call: TRBV7-2
d_call: -
clone_size: -
cdr3_aa: CASSPGSPTDTQYF
cdr3_nt: TGTGCCAGCAGCCCAGGGTCACCCACAGATACGCAGTATTTT

j_call: TRBJ2-1
v_call: TRBV12-3/TRBV12-4
d_call: -
clone_size: -
cdr3_aa: CASSLWVVTSGNEQFF
cdr3_nt: TGTGCCAGCAGTTTGTGGGTGGTTACCTCGGGCAATGAGCAGTTCTTC

j_call: TRBJ1-1
v_call: TRBV2
d_call: TRBD1
clone_size: -
cdr3_aa: CASSPRGAGQGRTEAFF
cdr3_nt: TGTGCCAGCAGTCCCCGGGGGGCCGGACAGGGGCGAACTGAAGCTTTCTTT

j_call: TRBJ2-7
v_call: TRBV20-1
d_call: -
clone_size: -
cdr3_aa: CSARDFSGGRGISIYEQYF
cdr3_nt: TGCAGTGCTAGAGATTTTTCCGGGGGAAGGGGGATTAGTATCTACGAGCAGTACTTC

j_call: TRBJ2-7
v_call: TRBV7-2
d_call: TRBD1
clone_size: few
cdr3_aa: CASSFRTGGGEQYF
cdr3_nt: TGTGCCAGCAGCTTTAGAACAGGGGGAGGCGAGCAGTACTTC

j_call: TRBJ2-1
v_call: TRBV7-6
d_call: -
clone_size: many
cdr3_aa: CASSLVGNEQFF
cdr3_nt: TGTGCCAGCAGCTTAGTCGGCAATGAGCAGTTCTTC

j_call: TRBJ2-7
v_call: TRBV7-2
d_call: -
clone_size: many
cdr3_aa: CASSAYYEQYF
cdr3_nt: TGTGCCAGCAGCGCCTACTACGAGCAGTACTTC

j_call: TRBJ2-3
v_call: TRBV5-4
d_call: TRBD2
clone_size: once
cdr3_aa: CASSAPHSGRTDTQYF
cdr3_nt: TGTGCCAGCAGCGCCCCTCATAGCGGGAGGACAGATACGCAGTATTTT